Only a few counts were recorded for the clone carrying this T cell receptor beta chain. This CDR3 is also generated by other DNA sequences in the sample. Clones were sequenced by immunoSEQ multiplex PCR, and TCRdb holds only the in-frame ones, with some missing. The data show 2 million to 2.5 million clones, 80% to 95% seen once. Naive CD45RA+ and memory CD45RA-negative subsets were split from CD4+ cells. The germline gives CDR1 DFQATT, CDR2 SNEGSKA (reference sequence). Trimming pared 3 bases from V and 6 bases from J, leaving 8 bases between. The CDR3 has 11 amino acids. These data belong to a study of shared clonotypes between healthy human individuals.

Sequenced input: naive CD4+ T cells from PBMCs. Specified subset: CD45RA+ positively selected. The chain links TRBV20-1 to TRBJ1-1; no clear D. The clonotype was recovered from a man aged 18 to 30 in good health. Some clones in this sample may be carry-over from other donors' samples. CDR3: CSARGTAEAFF. CDR3 sequence (DNA): TGCAGTGCTAGGGGAACGGCTGAAGCTTTCTTT.